A selection of T cell receptor beta chains follows, all from one sample in a study of CXCR3-negative and CXCR3-positive naive CD8 T cells. Reanalyzing the 5' RACE reads, TCRdb keeps one entry per CDR3 protein, without DNA. Its clone listing holds fewer than 95,000 distinct CDR3 sequences. Sequenced input: naive CXCR3- CD8+ T cells from blood. The receptors come from a human donor in good health. Some clones in this sample may be carry-over from other donors' samples. Each CDR3 is given with its conserved first and last residue.

TRBJ2-3 | TRBV6-2/TRBV6-3 | CASSYPLTRMTDTQYF
TRBJ1-1 | TRBV19 | CASRIFDRQTNTEAFF
TRBJ2-7 | TRBV7-9 | CASSHGGRPYEQYF
TRBJ2-3 | TRBV28 | CASSLGRLAGGTDTQYF
TRBJ2-1 | TRBV5-1 | CASSFSGPNEQFF
TRBJ1-2 | TRBV2 | CASSERGGYQIYGYTF
TRBJ1-5 | TRBV4-1 | CASSQDFRQGSNQPQHF
TRBJ1-1 | TRBV5-6 | CASSTGTGEAFF
TRBJ2-1 | TRBV15 | CATSREGNTYNEQFF
TRBJ2-3 | TRBV20-1 | CSAPSLSGGAGGTDTQYF
TRBJ2-7 | TRBV5-1 | CASSPGGTLQRDGYEQYF
TRBJ1-2 | TRBV29-1 | CSAAGGWGYTF
TRBJ2-7 | TRBV29-1 | CSVEGTDEQYF
TRBJ2-7 | TRBV19 | CASSMAGGAYEQYF
TRBJ2-7 | TRBV7-9 | CASSFSGGEFEEQYF
TRBJ2-3 | TRBV28 | CASSPREGEADTQYF
TRBJ2-5 | TRBV24-1 | CATSDLTLRETQYF
TRBJ2-7 | TRBV4-3 | CASSQDQEHSYEQYF
TRBJ2-2 | TRBV5-1 | CASSFGLAGNTGELFF
TRBJ2-1 | TRBV29-1 | CSVIGRGNYNEQFF
TRBJ1-2 | TRBV12-3/TRBV12-4 | CASSPFGAESNYGYTF
TRBJ2-1 | TRBV6-6 | CASSALAGGPLHEQFF
TRBJ2-7 | TRBV29-1 | CSVVFSSPTSGDEQYF
TRBJ1-1 | TRBV28 | CASSRRDSGTEAFF
TRBJ2-7 | TRBV28 | CASSLGGRLGSYEQYF